These 14 T cell receptor beta chains share one sample of origin, sequenced in a study of T cells in tuberculosis. Data came from immunoSEQ multiplex PCR; TCRdb stores just in-frame clones and leaves some out. In the table there are 30,000 to 35,000 clones, around 90% of which are singletons. The sample taken for sequencing was PBMCs. These receptors all come from a donor between 10 and 35 years old with latent tuberculosis or without tuberculosis infection. Some clones in this sample may be carry-over from other donors' samples.

This clone appeared once. The chain joins TRBV4-1 to TRBJ2-7, with a tentative D call TRBD1 (6 bases). Trimming removed 0 bases from V and 4 bases from J, with 13 bases in between. The V gene's germline CDR1 is MGHRA and CDR2 YSYEKL. CDR3 length equals 15 residues. CDR3 sequence (DNA): TGCGCCAGCAGCCAAGACTCATACCAGGGGTACGAGCAGTACTTC. It codes for CASSQDSYQGYEQYF.

The V call is TRBV4-1, the J call TRBJ2-1; the match to TRBD2 covers 7 bases. The CDR3 contains 18 residues. Germline V gene sequence: CDR1 MGHRA, CDR2 YSYEKL. V was clipped by 1 base and J by 7 bases; unmatched bases: 16. In DNA, the CDR3 is TGCGCCAGCAGCCAAGGTCCTCAGAGTGGCGGGAGTAAAAATGAGCAGTTCTTC. It translates to CASSQGPQSGGSKNEQFF.

CDR3 in DNA: TGTGCCAGCAGCCTGGACAGGCGCTCCTACGAGCAGTACTTC. Residues: CASSLDRRSYEQYF. V and J are TRBV9 and TRBJ2-7; 7 bases are shared with TRBD1. The germline gives CDR1 SGDLS, CDR2 YYNGEE. With V trimmed by 4 bases and J by 0 bases, 4 bases remained unmatched. The CDR3 runs to 14 residues.

This chain uses TRBV4-1 with TRBJ2-7; weak D call: TRBD1 (6 bases). CDR3 length equals 16 residues. The germline V and J ends were trimmed by 3 bases and 3 bases, with 18 bases remaining between them. Germline V gene lookup returns CDR1 MGHRA and CDR2 YSYEKL. The CDR3 protein is CASSQGDISPYYEQYF. Written as DNA, the CDR3 is TGCGCCAGCAGCCAGGGGGACATTTCCCCCTACTACGAGCAGTACTTC.

The CDR3 DNA follows: TGTGCCAGCAGCTATACAAGGGGGCGGAGTTCACCCCTCCACTTT. This translates into CASSYTRGRSSPLHF. The V call is TRBV7-8, the J call TRBJ1-6, with TRBD1 matching 7 bases. V shed 4 bases and J 9 bases; nucleotides not matched to a gene: 9. This CDR3 is built from 15 residues. CDR1 is SGHVS, CDR2 FQNEAQ, per germline. Full variable domain (missing parts from reference TRBV7-8 and TRBJ1-6): GAGVSQSPRYKVAKRGQDVALRCDPISGHVSLFWYQQALGQGPEFLTYFQNEAQLDKSGLPSDRFFAERPEGSVSTLKIQRTQQEDSAVYLCASSYTRGRSSPLHFGNGTRLTVT.

In DNA, the CDR3 is TGTGCCAGCAGCTCCCGCGTGGGACAGGAGGGCACTGAAGCTTTCTTT. Translated: CASSSRVGQEGTEAFF. The rearrangement joins TRBV5-6 to TRBJ1-1; 8 positions match TRBD1. The V segment lost 3 bases and the J segment 4 bases; nucleotides outside the gene matches: 11. The CDR3 is made up of 16 amino acids. Germline CDR1 SGHDT, CDR2 YYEEEE.

J is TRBJ1-2 and V is TRBV10-3; a possible D gene is TRBD1 (6 bases). The CDR3 spans 13 residues. V shed 6 bases and J shed 7 bases, with 15 bases lying between them. Germline-derived CDR1 and CDR2 are ENHRY and SYGVKD. The CDR3, as DNA: TGTGCCATCAGAGACTCAGGGGCCGGTGGCTACACCTTC. Translating gives CAIRDSGAGGYTF.

The genes are TRBV5-1 and TRBJ2-3; D possibly corresponds to TRBD2 (6 bases). The CDR3 loop spans 17 amino acids. V was clipped by 6 bases and J by 4 bases, with 24 bases between them. CDR1 and CDR2 (germline): SGHRS, YFSETQ. The CDR3 protein is CASTVGGLVGGADTQYF. The CDR3 DNA reads TGCGCCAGCACCGTAGGCGGACTTGTCGGCGGGGCAGATACGCAGTATTTT.

The CDR3 DNA follows: TGTGCCAGCAGCTTACCCGCCTACAATGAGCAGTTCTTC. The encoded protein is CASSLPAYNEQFF. The chain carries TRBV7-9 and TRBJ2-1; D call uncertain. The germline gives CDR1 SEHNR, CDR2 FQNEAQ (reference sequence). V was cut by 2 bases and J by 2 bases, with 4 bases left in between. This CDR3 spans 13 amino acids.

J is TRBJ2-7 and V is TRBV5-8; TRBD2 is a possible D gene (5 bases). With 9 bases removed from V and 0 bases from J, the gap between germline ends came to 25 bases. This CDR3 has 17 residues. Germline V lookup: CDR1 SGHTS, CDR2 YDEGEE. CDR3 nucleotides: TGTGCCACCCTAATGTTGGGCCGCTTTCGGGACTCCTACGAGCAGTACTTC. Translated: CATLMLGRFRDSYEQYF.

The gene calls are TRBV5-1 and TRBJ2-5, with D tentatively TRBD2 (5 bases). CDR1 SGHRS and CDR2 YFSETQ come from the germline V gene. The V and J ends lost 7 bases and 5 bases respectively, with 12 bases between them. The CDR3 contains 12 residues. The DNA of the CDR3 is TGCGCCAGCGGACCTACGGGGGAGACCCAGTACTTC. This sequence encodes CASGPTGETQYF.

This chain joins TRBV5-8 and TRBJ1-2, with TRBD1 identical over 8 bases. The CDR3 is made up of 15 amino acids. CDR1 is SGHTS, CDR2 YDEGEE, per germline. Losses at the gene ends were 3 bases for V and 0 bases for J; bases not matched to a gene: 4. The CDR3 loop reads CASSWRTGTNYGYTF. The CDR3 DNA sequence: TGTGCCAGCAGCTGGAGGACAGGGACTAACTATGGCTACACCTTC.

The chain links TRBV30 to TRBJ2-7, with unresolved D. Germline CDR1 reads GTSNPN; CDR2 reads SVGIG (reference sequence). This CDR3 contains 13 residues. With 2 bases removed from V and 0 bases from J, the gap between germline ends came to 8 bases. As DNA, the CDR3 is TGTGCCTGGAGTCCCGGGTTCTCCTACGAGCAGTACTTC. It is translated as CAWSPGFSYEQYF.

This clone has more than one count but fewer than ten. This chain joins TRBV6-5 and TRBJ1-5; TRBD1 matches 7 bases. The CDR3 runs 15 residues. V gave up 4 bases and J gave up 3 bases; unmatched junction bases: 6. Germline CDR1 MNHEY, CDR2 SVGAGI. CDR3 sequence (DNA): TGTGCCAGCAGTTCCGGGGGACAGAACAATCAGCCCCAGCATTTT. Amino acids: CASSSGGQNNQPQHF.